This T cell receptor (beta chain) was retrieved from a study of blood T cell repertoires in COVID-19. Study-wide background: Specimens from acute and convalescent COVID-19 originated in the United States, Italy and Spain.

The germline CDR1 and CDR2 sequences are SGHRS and YFSETQ. V gave up 0 bases and J gave up 5 bases; unmatched junction bases: 3. This CDR3 has 14 amino acids. It was during active infection that Seattle patients were enrolled and then longitudinally followed. In the original workflow: The assay estimated nucleated cells by amplifying reference gene primers. Using immunoSEQ multiplex PCR, the repertoire was profiled, and TCRdb retains in-frame clones only, with some absent. V and J calls plus clone size are reproduced from that table; the DNA served to infer D and trimming. The sample carries 100,000 to 150,000 clones, around 86% recorded once.

The genes are TRBV5-1 and TRBJ2-5, with TRBD1 identical over 8 bases. The TCR originated in a woman in her 70s with COVID-19, enrolled during active disease. The material sequenced was peripheral blood. The CDR3 loop is CASSLGSGGETQYF. In nucleotides, the CDR3 is TGCGCCAGCAGCTTGGGGTCAGGGGGCGAGACCCAGTACTTC.